This T cell receptor beta chain is drawn from a study of identical twins. Study findings and constraints: Zero-insertion analyses could be partly confounded by invariant MAIT and iNKT cells.

In TCRdb, the 5' RACE reads were re-called with MiXCR into one record per CDR3 protein. The sample yields about 530,000 distinct CDR3 sequences, 20% to 25% seen once. There are 13 residues in the CDR3. V was cut by 7 bases and J by 4 bases, with 13 bases left in between. Concerning this clonotype: Its antigen is unidentified.

The sample also formed part of further work on yellow fever vaccine responses in identical twins. That report notes: Reports say the vaccine T cell response in twins looked partly convergent and partly personalized.

This sequence was found in a woman under 30 in good health. The J gene is TRBJ1-1, the V gene TRBV12-3 or TRBV12-4; possible D gene TRBD1, 5 bases. Sequencing was carried out using CD4+ T cells sorted from blood. The CDR3 DNA reads TGTGCCAGCACCCCCGAAGGGGTCACTGAAGCTTTCTTT. Its protein product is CASTPEGVTEAFF.